The next 20 T cell receptor beta chains were all read from a single sample in a study of T cells in localized non-small cell lung cancer. The assay was immunoSEQ multiplex PCR, and TCRdb's table has in-frame clones only and misses some. The data show tens of thousands of clones, around nine tenths seen once. The material sequenced was peripheral blood, taken before any cancer treatment. Receptors were obtained from a woman aged 40 to 75 with stage I lung adenocarcinoma.

The chain carries TRBV18 and TRBJ2-7; 8 bases fit TRBD2. Losses at the gene ends were 2 bases for V and 4 bases for J; bases not matched to a gene: 7. The V gene's germline CDR1 is KGHSH and CDR2 LQKENI. The CDR3 length is 15 residues. DNA of the CDR3: TGTGCCAGCTCACCAGCGGGGGGAATTGGGTACGAGCAGTACTTC. It encodes CASSPAGGIGYEQYF.

This clone came up a few times. The V call is TRBV19, the J call TRBJ2-3; no clear D gene. Per germline, CDR1 LNHDA and CDR2 SQIVND (reference sequence). Between the trimmed V and J ends, which lost 4 bases and 3 bases, there was a span of 11 bases. The CDR3 length is 14 residues. Here the CDR3 reads CASSRRLDTDTQYF. DNA of the CDR3: TGTGCCAGTAGTAGACGGCTGGATACAGATACGCAGTATTTT.

The rearrangement joins TRBV9 to TRBJ2-7; D gene uncertain. Germline CDR1 reads SGDLS; CDR2 reads YYNGEE. V was pared by 0 bases and J by 3 bases, with 10 bases between. There are 14 residues in the CDR3. CDR3: CASSVGVGRYEQYF. The CDR3 bases are TGTGCCAGCAGCGTAGGCGTGGGCCGCTACGAGCAGTACTTC.

The count of this clone is one. V gene TRBV28 combines with J gene TRBJ2-3; D may be TRBD2 (5 bases). Germline V gene lookup returns CDR1 MDHEN and CDR2 SYDVKM. The CDR3 extends over 17 amino acids. Trimming cost V 8 bases and J 6 bases, with 27 bases left between them. This CDR3 is CASRTPRGDSSEDTQYF. The CDR3 DNA is TGTGCCAGCCGAACCCCCCGGGGAGACTCGAGTGAGGATACGCAGTATTTT.

The chain joins TRBV28 to TRBJ2-1; TRBD1 agrees at 7 bases. CDR1 is MDHEN and CDR2 is SYDVKM in the germline V gene. V dropped 5 bases and J dropped 0; count of bases not matched to a gene: 13. The CDR3 loop spans 18 amino acids. The CDR3 DNA sequence: TGTGCCAGCAGTCGACAGGGTGGGAGCCTGAGCTCCTACAATGAGCAGTTCTTC. It specifies CASSRQGGSLSSYNEQFF.

The genes are TRBV7-9 and TRBJ2-3, with 10 bases that match TRBD2. The ends lost 1 base at V and 5 bases at J; junction bases unmatched: 6. The CDR3 loop spans 16 amino acids. Germline V lookup: CDR1 SEHNR, CDR2 FQNEAQ (reference sequence). CDR3 DNA sequence: TGTGCCAGCAGCTTAGAACTAGCGGGATCTGTAGATACGCAGTATTTT. It is translated as CASSLELAGSVDTQYF. The whole variable domain, remainder taken from reference TRBV7-9 and TRBJ2-3, is DTGVSQNPRHKITKRGQNVTFRCDPISEHNRLYWYRQTLGQGPEFLTYFQNEAQLEKSRLLSDRFSAERPKGSFSTLEIQRTEQGDSAMYLCASSLELAGSVDTQYFGPGTRLTVL.

The V and J genes are TRBV5-1 and TRBJ2-1, with D unclear. Germline values: CDR1 SGHRS, CDR2 YFSETQ. V was pared by 4 bases and J by 0 bases, with 20 bases between. The length of the CDR3 is 18 residues. The CDR3 protein is CASSRKSGWQDSYNEQFF. CDR3 bases: TGCGCCAGCAGCCGCAAAAGTGGATGGCAGGACTCCTACAATGAGCAGTTCTTC.

The rearrangement joins TRBV11-3 to TRBJ2-7; D remains unclear. Per the germline V gene, CDR1 is SGHNT and CDR2 is YENEEA. The CDR3 has 13 residues. Trimming cost V 6 bases and J 5 bases, with 14 bases left between them. CDR3 sequence reads: CASSSPPVHEQYF. The CDR3 region has the DNA TGTGCCAGCAGTTCCCCACCAGTACACGAGCAGTACTTC.

The genes are TRBV4-1 and TRBJ2-1, with 7 positions matching TRBD2. The length of the CDR3 is 16 residues. Per the germline V gene, CDR1 is MGHRA and CDR2 is YSYEKL. The trim removed 0 bases at V and 4 bases at J, leaving 6 bases unmatched. The CDR3 nucleotides are TGCGCCAGCAGCCAAGACTCTAGCGGATATTACAATGAGCAGTTCTTC. Translation gives CASSQDSSGYYNEQFF.

The V gene is TRBV9, the J gene TRBJ1-2; D is perhaps TRBD1 (6 bases). V lost 7 bases, J lost 2 bases, and 18 bases lay in between. Germline CDR1 reads SGDLS; CDR2 reads YYNGEE. This CDR3 is 15 amino acids long. The CDR3 reads CASSPQGQPNYGYTF. The CDR3 DNA follows: TGTGCCAGCTCCCCTCAGGGGCAGCCCAACTATGGCTACACCTTC.

The chain is built from TRBV13 and TRBJ1-2; TRBD1 might be the D (5 bases). This CDR3 is built from 15 residues. Germline CDR1 is PRHDT and CDR2 is FYEKMQ (reference sequence). Trimming pared 6 bases from V and 3 bases from J, leaving 17 bases between. The CDR3 sequence is CASRPGTGRDYGYTF. The DNA for the CDR3 is TGTGCCAGCAGACCTGGGACCGGGAGGGACTATGGCTACACCTTC. Looking up the rest from reference TRBV13 and TRBJ1-2 gives the full variable domain: AAGVIQSPRHLIKEKRETATLKCYPIPRHDTVYWYQQGPGQDPQFLISFYEKMQSDKGSIPDRFSAQQFSDYHSELNMSSLELGDSALYFCASRPGTGRDYGYTFGSGTRLTVV.

The chain links TRBV27 to TRBJ2-7, with D perhaps TRBD2 (6 bases). Germline V gene lookup returns CDR1 MNHEY and CDR2 SMNVEV (reference sequence). The CDR3 consists of 14 residues. Deletions cut 1 base from V and 6 bases from J, with 13 bases between. CDR3 bases: TGTGCCAGCAGTTTATTAGGGCGGGGCAGCGAGCAGTACTTC. Amino acids: CASSLLGRGSEQYF.

This sequence joins TRBV6-6 and TRBJ1-2; 7 bases map to TRBD1. Germline V CDR1 and CDR2: MNHNY, SVGAGI (reference sequence). Trimming removed 6 bases from V and 2 bases from J; junction bases left unmatched: 3. There are 13 residues in the CDR3. CDR3 DNA sequence: TGTGCCAGCAGCCCACAGGGGAACTATGGCTACACCTTC. Amino acid sequence: CASSPQGNYGYTF.

This clone was picked up one time. The J gene is TRBJ2-1, the V gene TRBV27; D may be TRBD1 (6 bases). The CDR3 covers 14 residues. Germline CDR1 is MNHEY and CDR2 is SMNVEV (reference sequence). V lost 4 bases to trimming and J lost 8 bases, with 15 bases between them. The CDR3 coding sequence is TGTGCCAGCAGTTGGGGGCCCCAACTCTATGAGCAGTTCTTC. As protein: CASSWGPQLYEQFF.

J is TRBJ2-3 and V is TRBV19, with 10 bases matching TRBD1. This CDR3 region has 14 residues. V trimming: 6 bases; J trimming: 4 bases; junction bases outside the gene matches: 4. Germline V gives CDR1 LNHDA, CDR2 SQIVND (reference sequence). CDR3: CASSPTGGADTQYF. CDR3 nucleotide sequence: TGTGCCAGTAGCCCGACAGGGGGCGCAGATACGCAGTATTTT.

This rearrangement joins TRBV19 to TRBJ2-1; no clear D gene. Germline assignment: CDR1 LNHDA and CDR2 SQIVND (reference sequence). This CDR3 has 13 residues. With 2 bases removed from V and 6 bases from J, the gap between germline ends came to 8 bases. This chain's CDR3 is CASSITAANEQFF. DNA of the CDR3: TGTGCCAGTAGTATAACGGCAGCCAATGAGCAGTTCTTC.

This clone occurred once. This chain joins TRBV4-1 and TRBJ2-1; a possible D gene is TRBD2 (5 bases). The CDR3 has 19 residues. Trimming cost V 0 bases and J 5 bases, with 23 bases left between them. Looked up from germline, CDR1 is MGHRA and CDR2 is YSYEKL. CDR3 sequence (DNA): TGCGCCAGCAGCCAAGATTCGGGTTCCGTCTACTTGGGAGACAATGAGCAGTTCTTC. Its protein is CASSQDSGSVYLGDNEQFF.

This clone showed up just once. This chain connects TRBV2 to TRBJ2-2, with 7 nucleotides matching TRBD1. CDR3 length equals 16 residues. Germline assignment: CDR1 SNHLY and CDR2 FYNNEI. With V trimmed by 1 base and J by 1 base, 3 bases remained unmatched. The CDR3 DNA reads TGTGCCAGCAGTGAAGTGCAGGGGGAGAACACCGGGGAGCTGTTTTTT. Translation: CASSEVQGENTGELFF. Complete variable domain (other parts from reference TRBV2 and TRBJ2-2): EPEVTQTPSHQVTQMGQEVILRCVPISNHLYFYWYRQILGQKVEFLVSFYNNEISEKSEIFDDQFSVERPDGSNFTLKIRSTKLEDSAMYFCASSEVQGENTGELFFGEGSRLTVL.

The genes are TRBV27 and TRBJ2-3, with D maybe TRBD2 (5 bases). Trimming pared 3 bases from V and 5 bases from J, leaving 12 bases between. Per germline, CDR1 MNHEY and CDR2 SMNVEV (reference sequence). The CDR3 covers 14 residues. CDR3 bases: TGTGCCAGCAGTTTGGGAGCCGGACGAGATACGCAGTATTTT. Residues: CASSLGAGRDTQYF.

The V gene is TRBV2, the J gene TRBJ1-2, with D uncertain. With 3 bases removed from V and 4 bases from J, the gap between germline ends came to 3 bases. This CDR3 has 11 amino acids. CDR1 and CDR2 (germline): SNHLY, FYNNEI. CDR3 sequence reads: CASSEVYGYTF. In nucleotides, the CDR3 is TGTGCCAGCAGTGAGGTCTATGGCTACACCTTC.